The T cell receptor (beta chain) described here comes from a study of cytomegalovirus exposure and HLA in healthy donors. Regarding the study as a whole: It was confirmed in vitro that a few of the CMV-associated chains were specific for CMV antigens.

The PCR was carried out with 60 Vbeta primers and 13 Jbeta primers. Libraries were prepared by immunoSEQ multiplex PCR; TCRdb keeps only in-frame clonotypes and omits some of them. The sample holds about 200,000 clones, about 78% seen once. V lost 4 bases and J lost 4, with 10 bases in between. CDR1 and CDR2 from the germline V gene are SGHAT and FQNNGV. The CDR3 length is 13 residues. On this clone: Its target is unknown.

This receptor was taken from a woman in her 30s in good health and CMV-seronegative. This chain joins TRBV11-2 and TRBJ1-1, with D tentatively TRBD1 (5 bases). Input material: PBMCs. The CDR3 nucleotides are TGTGCCAGCAGCTCTCCTAGGGGCACTGAAGCTTTCTTT. Protein sequence: CASSSPRGTEAFF.